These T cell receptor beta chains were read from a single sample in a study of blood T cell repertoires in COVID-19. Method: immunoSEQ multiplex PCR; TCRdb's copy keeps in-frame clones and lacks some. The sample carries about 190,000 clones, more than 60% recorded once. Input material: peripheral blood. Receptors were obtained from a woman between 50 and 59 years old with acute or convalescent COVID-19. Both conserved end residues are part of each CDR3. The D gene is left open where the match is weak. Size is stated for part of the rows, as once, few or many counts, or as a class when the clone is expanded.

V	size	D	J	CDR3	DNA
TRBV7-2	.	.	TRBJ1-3	CASSFGARNTIYF	TGTGCCAGCAGCTTCGGTGCTAGAAACACCATATATTTT
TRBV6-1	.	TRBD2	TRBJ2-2	CASSDRRGGVELMSTGELFF	TGTGCCAGCAGTGACAGACGCGGGGGGGTCGAGTTGATGAGCACCGGGGAGCTGTTTTTT
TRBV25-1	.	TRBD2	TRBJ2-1	CASSELGLAGNNEQFF	TGTGCCAGCAGTGAACTAGGACTAGCGGGAAACAATGAGCAGTTCTTC
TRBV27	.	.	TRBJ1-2	CASSLTPRMSGYTF	TGTGCCAGCAGTTTAACTCCCCGCATGAGTGGCTACACCTTC
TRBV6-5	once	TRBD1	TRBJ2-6	CASRRQGVGANVLTF	TGTGCCAGCAGACGACAGGGAGTTGGGGCCAACGTCCTGACTTTC
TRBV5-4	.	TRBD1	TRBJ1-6	CASSTTGGVSPLHF	TGTGCCAGCAGCACTACAGGGGGCGTATCACCCCTCCACTTT
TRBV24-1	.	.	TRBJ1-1	CATSDSGAMNTEAFF	TGTGCCACCAGTGACTCTGGGGCGATGAACACTGAAGCTTTCTTT
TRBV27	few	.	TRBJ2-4	CASSLEQQNIQYF	TGTGCCAGCAGTTTAGAACAGCAAAACATTCAGTACTTC
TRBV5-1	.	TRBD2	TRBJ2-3	CASRHDTGGITDTQYF	TGCGCCAGCAGACATGACACGGGGGGGATCACAGATACGCAGTATTTT
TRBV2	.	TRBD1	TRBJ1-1	CASNSQGAYGAFF	TGTGCCAGCAATTCACAGGGGGCGTATGGAGCTTTCTTT
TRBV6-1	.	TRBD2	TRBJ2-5	CASSEIVAGDGGLRQTQYF	TGTGCCAGCAGTGAAATTGTAGCGGGGGATGGAGGGTTGCGACAGACCCAGTACTTC
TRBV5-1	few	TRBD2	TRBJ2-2	CASSLSSGTSGGNTGELFF	TGCGCCAGCAGCTTGAGCTCAGGGACTAGCGGGGGTAACACCGGGGAGCTGTTTTTT
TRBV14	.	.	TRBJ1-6	CASSQEAREPLHF	TGTGCCAGCAGCCAGGAGGCAAGGGAACCCCTCCACTTT
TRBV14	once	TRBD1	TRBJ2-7	CASSHSVNRDRTYEQYF	TGTGCCAGCAGCCACTCCGTAAACCGGGACAGGACCTACGAGCAGTACTTC
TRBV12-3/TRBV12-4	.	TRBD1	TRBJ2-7	CASSTGQGYEQYF	TGTGCCAGCAGTACGGGACAGGGCTACGAGCAGTACTTC
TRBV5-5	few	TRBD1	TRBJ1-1	CASSLRTGNTEAFF	TGTGCCAGCAGCCTAAGGACAGGGAACACTGAAGCTTTCTTT
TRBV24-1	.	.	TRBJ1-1	CATSGVGGNTEAFF	TGTGCCACCAGTGGGGTAGGAGGGAACACTGAAGCTTTCTTT
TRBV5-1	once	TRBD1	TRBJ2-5	CASSSWTGTLETQYF	TGCGCCAGCAGCTCGTGGACAGGTACCTTAGAGACCCAGTACTTC
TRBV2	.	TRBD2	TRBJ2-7	CASSASGRAGGEQYF	TGTGCCAGCAGCGCCTCCGGGAGGGCCGGGGGCGAGCAGTACTTC
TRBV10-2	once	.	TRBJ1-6	CASASLVQGGSPLHF	TGCGCCAGCGCCTCCCTAGTGCAGGGTGGCTCACCCCTCCACTTT
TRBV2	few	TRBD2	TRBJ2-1	CASSVSGTLRFF	TGTGCCAGCAGTGTTAGCGGGACCCTTCGATTCTTC
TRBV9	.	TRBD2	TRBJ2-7	CASSVGVAGGPPYEQYF	TGTGCCAGCAGCGTAGGGGTAGCGGGGGGGCCCCCGTACGAGCAGTACTTC
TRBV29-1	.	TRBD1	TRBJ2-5	CSVEFGWGQGMGETQYF	TGCAGCGTCGAATTTGGGTGGGGACAGGGGATGGGAGAGACCCAGTACTTC
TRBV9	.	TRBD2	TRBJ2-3	CASSVAGLAEVTQYF	TGTGCCAGCAGCGTAGCAGGACTAGCGGAGGTTACGCAGTATTTT
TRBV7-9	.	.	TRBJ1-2	CASSSNYGYTF	TGTGCCAGCAGCTCAAACTATGGCTACACCTTC
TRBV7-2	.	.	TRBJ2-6	CAARRQAQSSGANVLTF	TGTGCCGCCCGCAGGCAGGCCCAGTCGTCCGGGGCCAACGTCCTGACTTTC
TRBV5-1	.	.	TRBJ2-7	CASSLSATYEQYF	TGCGCCAGCAGCTTGTCCGCTACCTACGAGCAGTACTTC
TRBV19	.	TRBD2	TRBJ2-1	CASSWASGGSSYNEQFF	TGTGCCAGTAGTTGGGCTAGCGGGGGTTCCTCCTACAATGAGCAGTTCTTC
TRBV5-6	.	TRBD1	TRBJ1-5	CASSLRTGDQPQHF	TGTGCCAGCAGCTTAAGGACAGGGGATCAGCCCCAGCATTTT
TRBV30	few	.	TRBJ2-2	CAWSWETELFF	TGTGCCTGGAGTTGGGAGACCGAGCTGTTTTTT
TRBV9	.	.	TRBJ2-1	CASSSGVRSYNEQFF	TGTGCCAGCAGCTCAGGGGTCCGAAGCTACAATGAGCAGTTCTTC
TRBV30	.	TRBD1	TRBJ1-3	CAWSAGTGISGNTIYF	TGTGCCTGGAGCGCCGGGACAGGGATCTCTGGAAACACCATATATTTT
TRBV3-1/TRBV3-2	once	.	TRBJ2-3	CASSLRDGARGSWTTDTQYF	TGTGCCAGCAGCCTCCGGGACGGGGCCAGGGGATCTTGGACCACAGATACGCAGTATTTT
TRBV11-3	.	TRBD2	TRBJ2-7	CASSLSGNHEQYF	TGTGCCAGCAGCCTCAGCGGGAACCACGAGCAGTACTTC
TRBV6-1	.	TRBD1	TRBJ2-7	CASSEAGGRSYSYEQYF	TGTGCCAGCAGTGAAGCAGGGGGCAGATCCTATTCCTACGAGCAGTACTTC
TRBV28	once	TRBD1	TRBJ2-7	CASWDRVGEQYF	TGTGCCAGCTGGGACAGGGTGGGCGAGCAGTACTTC
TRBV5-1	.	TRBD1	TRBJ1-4	CASSDNQGAGEKLFF	TGCGCCAGCAGCGACAATCAGGGGGCAGGTGAAAAACTGTTTTTT
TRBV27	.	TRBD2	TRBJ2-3	CASRRERGGPDTQYF	TGTGCCAGCAGGAGGGAGCGGGGGGGGCCAGATACGCAGTATTTT
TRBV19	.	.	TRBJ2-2	CASSFQGNTGELFF	TGTGCCAGTAGTTTTCAGGGAAACACCGGGGAGCTGTTTTTT
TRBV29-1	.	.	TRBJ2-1	CSVVPQGNNEQFF	TGCAGCGTAGTACCCCAGGGAAACAATGAGCAGTTCTTC
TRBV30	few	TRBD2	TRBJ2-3	CAWSAPVASGGISQYF	TGTGCCTGGAGTGCCCCCGTTGCTAGCGGGGGGATTTCGCAGTATTTT
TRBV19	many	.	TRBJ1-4	CASSIDHRGEKLFF	TGTGCCAGTAGTATAGATCATAGAGGAGAAAAACTGTTTTTT
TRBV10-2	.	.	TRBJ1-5	CASSEGGMRPQHF	TGCGCCAGCAGTGAAGGGGGAATGAGGCCCCAGCATTTT
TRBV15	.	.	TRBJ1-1	CATSRGDSNTEAFF	TGTGCCACCAGCAGAGGAGACAGCAACACTGAAGCTTTCTTT
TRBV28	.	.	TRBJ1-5	CASSQEKTGIGGNQPQHF	TGTGCCAGCAGTCAAGAAAAGACCGGGATCGGGGGCAATCAGCCCCAGCATTTT
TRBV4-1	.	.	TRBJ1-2	CASSHPEGQPNYGYTF	TGCGCCAGCAGCCATCCGGAGGGGCAGCCCAACTATGGCTACACCTTC
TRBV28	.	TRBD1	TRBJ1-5	CASQGTGNQPQHF	TGTGCCAGCCAAGGGACAGGCAATCAGCCCCAACATTTT
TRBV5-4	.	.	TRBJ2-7	CASSPTGGRTNEQYF	TGTGCCAGCAGCCCCACTGGCGGTAGAACTAACGAGCAGTACTTC
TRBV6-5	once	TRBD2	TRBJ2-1	CASSYPAGGRREQFF	TGTGCCAGCAGTTACCCAGCGGGGGGGCGAAGGGAGCAGTTCTTC
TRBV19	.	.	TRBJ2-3	CASSIGVPGRGGATDTQYF	TGTGCCAGTAGTATAGGGGTGCCTGGCCGGGGCGGGGCTACAGATACGCAGTATTTT
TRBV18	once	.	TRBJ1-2	CASSTTQVNYGYTF	TGTGCCAGCTCTACCACGCAGGTTAACTATGGCTACACCTTC
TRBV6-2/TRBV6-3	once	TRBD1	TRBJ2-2	CASRPGQNLFWAGELFF	TGTGCCAGCCGCCCGGGACAGAATCTATTTTGGGCCGGGGAGCTGTTTTTT
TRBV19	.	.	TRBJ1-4	CASSIDLDTGAANEKLFF	TGTGCCAGTAGTATAGATTTGGACACGGGTGCGGCTAATGAAAAACTGTTTTTT
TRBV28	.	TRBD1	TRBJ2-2	CASSLGDRDTGELFF	TGTGCCAGCAGTTTGGGAGACAGGGACACCGGGGAGCTGTTTTTT